The 32 T cell receptor beta chains below all came from one sample that was sequenced in a study of naive and memory T cell subsets. Study-wide results and limits: Naive repertoires, especially CD8, held a few larger clonotypes, possibly memory cells re-expressing CD45RA.

For these receptors, no antigen is known. The beta constant-region primer was an equimolar mix of two oligonucleotides covering TRBC1 and TRBC2. The ligated cDNA underwent four PCR rounds using SP2 and nested alpha and beta constant-region primers. TCRdb passed the UMI-ligation and nested PCR reads through MiXCR, listing each CDR3 protein once. The data contain 130,000 to 150,000 distinct CDR3 sequences, 22% of them singletons. The sample comprised naive CD4+ T cells from blood. The receptors derive from a human donor in good health.

The chain is built from TRBV30 and TRBJ1-1, with D perhaps TRBD1 (5 bases). The V gene lost 1 base and the J gene lost 0 bases, with 12 bases spanning the gap. The CDR3 loop spans 15 amino acids. Germline V gene lookup returns CDR1 GTSNPN and CDR2 SVGIG (reference sequence). Here the CDR3 DNA reads TGTGCCTGGAGTGGAGTGCAGGGAATGAACACTGAAGCTTTCTTT. It translates to CAWSGVQGMNTEAFF.

The chain's CDR3 is CSALPGSLETGELFF. The DNA of the CDR3 is TGCAGCGCCCTACCGGGTAGCTTGGAGACCGGGGAGCTGTTTTTT. The rearrangement links TRBV29-1 to TRBJ2-2; D is undetermined. The CDR3 runs to 15 residues. V lost 7 bases and J lost 5, with 20 bases in between. Germline CDR1 and CDR2: SQVTM and ANQGSEA.

The gene calls are TRBV4-1 and TRBJ2-3; 7 bases align to TRBD2. After removal of 5 bases from V and 0 bases from J, the junction contained 8 bases not matched to a gene. The CDR3 has 16 residues. CDR1 and CDR2 from the germline V gene are MGHRA and YSYEKL. CDR3 nucleotides: TGCGCCAGCAGCAAAGTCCCTAGCGGAAGCACAGATACGCAGTATTTT. The encoded protein is CASSKVPSGSTDTQYF.

This clonotype was detected only a few times. The DNA for the CDR3 is TGTGCCAGCAGTTACTCTGCAGGACTTCAAGGCTACACCTTC. Protein: CASSYSAGLQGYTF. This chain joins TRBV6-2 or TRBV6-3 and TRBJ1-2, with D hard to call. Trimming left V 0 bases short and J 8 bases short, with 13 bases between. The CDR3 is made up of 14 amino acids. The germline V gene has CDR1 MNHEY and CDR2 SVGEGT.

The rearrangement uses TRBV29-1 and TRBJ1-1; 8 bases map to TRBD1. The CDR3 has 13 residues. Trimming removed 0 bases from V and 7 bases from J; junction bases left unmatched: 4. Germline assignment: CDR1 SQVTM and CDR2 ANQGSEA. This CDR3 reads CSVEDGQGVEAFF. CDR3 coding DNA: TGCAGCGTTGAAGATGGACAGGGAGTTGAAGCTTTCTTT.

This clonotype was counted many times. This rearrangement joins TRBV3-1 to TRBJ2-1; D remains unclear. CDR1 and CDR2 (germline): LGHDT, YNNKEL (reference sequence). This CDR3 is 13 amino acids long. The V and J ends lost 2 bases and 7 bases respectively, with 9 bases between them. Here the CDR3 reads CASSQITRNEQFF. Here the CDR3 DNA reads TGTGCCAGCAGCCAAATCACGAGGAATGAGCAGTTCTTC.

Regarding this clonotype: The junction departs from the called germline gene at one end, perhaps through a read error. The V gene is TRBV28, the J gene TRBJ2-1; perhaps D is TRBD1 or TRBD2 (5 bases each). Germline CDR1 MDHEN, CDR2 SYDVKM. The CDR3 runs to 15 residues. The CDR3: CASSFISSGQKSTLF. In DNA form, the CDR3 reads TGTGCCAGCAGTTTTATCTCGTCGGGGCAGAAGTCCACGCTCTTC.

Only a few counts were recorded for this clonotype. J is TRBJ2-3 and V is TRBV2, with D tentatively TRBD2 (5 bases). The CDR3 extends over 15 amino acids. Germline-derived CDR1 and CDR2 are SNHLY and FYNNEI. The ends were cut back, 8 bases at V and 5 bases at J, with 20 bases in the middle. The CDR3 nucleotides read TGTGCCAGCTTAGGTGGGAGTGTTCATTTAGATACGCAGTATTTT. It codes for CASLGGSVHLDTQYF.

The chain combines TRBV5-1 with TRBJ2-5, with 8 bases aligning to TRBD1. The CDR3 sequence is 14 residues long. J gave up 5 bases and V 3 bases, and 6 bases lay outside the gene matches. Per the germline V gene, CDR1 is SGHRS and CDR2 is YFSETQ. The CDR3 protein is CASSSRQGPETQYF. CDR3 DNA sequence: TGCGCCAGCAGCTCTCGACAGGGGCCGGAGACCCAGTACTTC.

This clonotype has more than one count but fewer than ten. The J gene is TRBJ2-7, the V gene TRBV6-5, with a possible D match to TRBD1 (5 bases). Trimming left V 6 bases short and J 6 bases short, with 18 bases between. The germline V gene encodes CDR1 MNHEY and CDR2 SVGAGI. The CDR3 length is 14 residues. The CDR3 reads CASRQGQGPSEQYF. CDR3 nucleotides: TGTGCCAGCAGACAAGGCCAGGGCCCTTCCGAGCAGTACTTC.

This clonotype was picked up a small number of times. The chain is built from TRBV12-3 or TRBV12-4 and TRBJ1-6; D is ambiguous. There are 14 residues in the CDR3. Trimming removed 3 bases at V and 7 bases at J, with 10 bases between. The CDR3 spells CASSLLGRNSPLHF. CDR3 bases: TGTGCCAGCAGTTTGCTGGGGAGGAATTCACCCCTCCACTTT.

This clonotype came up a few times. This chain connects TRBV19 to TRBJ2-7; D is possibly TRBD1 (6 bases). CDR3 length: 15 residues. Germline CDR1 is LNHDA and CDR2 is SQIVND (reference sequence). The V end was cut by 3 bases, the J end by 2 bases, with 14 bases between. The CDR3 DNA reads TGTGCCAGTAGTATGGGACACAGGGCAGCCTACGAGCAGTACTTC. Translating it yields CASSMGHRAAYEQYF.

This clonotype was seen a few times. The gene calls are TRBV2 and TRBJ2-7; 10 positions agree with TRBD1. The CDR3 sequence is 13 residues long. Germline V gene lookup returns CDR1 SNHLY and CDR2 FYNNEI. The V and J ends lost 6 bases and 4 bases, in that order; junction bases with no gene match: 3. The CDR3 sequence is CASRGQGEYEQYF. CDR3 in DNA: TGTGCCAGCAGAGGACAGGGGGAGTACGAGCAGTACTTC.

This clonotype has a count of ten or more. This chain joins TRBV20-1 and TRBJ2-7; D may be TRBD1 or TRBD2 (5 bases each). Trimming removed 6 bases from V and 2 bases from J, with 17 bases in between. This CDR3 spans 14 amino acids. Germline assignment: CDR1 DFQATT and CDR2 SNEGSKA (reference sequence). The CDR3 here is CSAKRDGRTYEQYF. The CDR3 bases are TGCAGTGCAAAACGGGACGGTCGGACCTACGAGCAGTACTTC.

The CDR3 DNA is TGTGCCAGCAGCCCCGGGACAGTTAATAACTATGGCTACACCTTC. This codes for CASSPGTVNNYGYTF. The genes are TRBV7-2 and TRBJ1-2, with TRBD1 matching 7 bases. Germline CDR1 is SGHTA and CDR2 is FQGNSA. The CDR3 runs 15 residues. V shed 5 bases, J shed 1 base, and the junction held 7 bases outside the gene matches.

This clonotype appeared a few times. The chain recombines TRBV29-1 with TRBJ2-1; 10 positions match TRBD2. The V segment lost 8 bases and the J segment 5 bases; nucleotides outside the gene matches: 9. In germline, CDR1 is SQVTM, CDR2 ANQGSEA. This CDR3 comprises 14 residues. This chain's CDR3 is CSLRGLAGDNEQFF. CDR3 sequence (DNA): TGCAGCCTCAGGGGGCTAGCGGGAGACAATGAGCAGTTCTTC.

The V gene is TRBV7-2, the J gene TRBJ1-5, with TRBD1 matching over 8 bases. This CDR3 is built from 15 residues. CDR1 is SGHTA, CDR2 FQGNSA, per germline. J gave up 6 bases and V 5 bases, and 9 bases lay outside the gene matches. CDR3 in DNA: TGTGCCAGCAGCGCCCGGACAGGGACTAGTCAGCCCCAGCATTTT. Translated: CASSARTGTSQPQHF.

This clonotype has a handful of counts. This chain connects TRBV5-1 to TRBJ2-5; D gene unclear. Trimming stripped 1 base from V and 3 bases from J, with 10 bases between. The CDR3 runs 14 residues. Germline V lookup: CDR1 SGHRS, CDR2 YFSETQ. CDR3 DNA: TGCGCCAGCAGCTTGAGTAGGGTGGAAGAGACCCAGTACTTC. This sequence encodes CASSLSRVEETQYF.

The V gene is TRBV5-1, the J gene TRBJ2-7; 13 bases match TRBD2. In germline, CDR1 is SGHRS, CDR2 YFSETQ. The CDR3 totals 16 residues. The trim removed 2 bases at V and 2 bases at J, leaving 4 bases unmatched. The CDR3 loop reads CASSFTTSGGPYEQYF. Written as DNA, the CDR3 is TGCGCCAGCAGCTTTACGACTAGCGGGGGGCCCTACGAGCAGTACTTC.

This chain uses TRBV7-6 with TRBJ2-3; D might be TRBD1 (5 bases). Germline V gene data show CDR1 as SGHVS and CDR2 as FNYEAQ. This CDR3 spans 17 amino acids. V gave up 0 bases and J gave up 4 bases, with 17 bases separating them. CDR3 bases: TGTGCCAGCAGCTTAGCGCGGACACTCTCGGCCCCAGATACGCAGTATTTT. It encodes CASSLARTLSAPDTQYF.

This clonotype was observed a handful of times. The chain uses TRBV6-5 and TRBJ2-1; TRBD1 is a possible D gene (6 bases). This CDR3 has 14 amino acids. Germline V lookup: CDR1 MNHEY, CDR2 SVGAGI. V was clipped by 10 bases and J by 4 bases, with 17 bases between them. The CDR3 DNA reads as TGTGCCACCATCGTACAGGGACGATACAATGAGCAGTTCTTC. This codes for CATIVQGRYNEQFF.

This clonotype was counted between two and nine times. The J gene is TRBJ1-3, the V gene TRBV6-5; tentative D call: TRBD1 (5 bases). Trimming removed 7 bases from V and 2 bases from J, with 24 bases in between. The CDR3 length is 18 residues. Germline CDR1 MNHEY, CDR2 SVGAGI. The CDR3 coding sequence is TGTGCCAGCAAGGGACCCCAGGGCTTACCGGCCACTGGAAACACCATATATTTT. Amino acids: CASKGPQGLPATGNTIYF.

The chain uses TRBV7-7 and TRBJ2-7; 9 bases map to TRBD1. Germline lookup yields CDR1 SSHAT and CDR2 FNYEAQ (reference sequence). The CDR3 is 13 residues long. V trimming: 4 bases; J trimming: 5 bases; junction bases outside the gene matches: 3. The CDR3 spells CASSSGQGHEQYF. The CDR3 DNA reads as TGTGCCAGCAGCTCGGGACAGGGCCACGAGCAGTACTTC.

This clonotype was seen once. The chain employs TRBV6-2 or TRBV6-3 and TRBJ1-5; D might be TRBD1 (5 bases). V was cut by 4 bases and J by 1 base, with 17 bases left in between. Germline V gene sequence: CDR1 MNHEY, CDR2 SVGEGT. The length of the CDR3 is 17 residues. The CDR3: CASSFPNSRDSNQPQHF. In DNA form, the CDR3 reads TGTGCCAGCAGTTTCCCGAATTCCCGGGACAGCAATCAGCCCCAGCATTTT.

V is TRBV6-5 and J is TRBJ1-6; D call uncertain. The CDR3 consists of 19 residues. CDR1 is MNHEY, CDR2 SVGAGI, per germline. Trimming pared 2 bases from V and 0 bases from J, leaving 17 bases between. The CDR3 DNA sequence: TGTGCCAGCAGTTACGCGCTCCGGGGATCGGGCTCCTATAATTCACCCCTCCACTTT. Amino acids: CASSYALRGSGSYNSPLHF.

This clonotype has a handful of counts. This rearrangement joins TRBV20-1 to TRBJ2-2; D possibly uses TRBD1 or TRBD2 (5 bases each). The germline V gene encodes CDR1 DFQATT and CDR2 SNEGSKA (reference sequence). The CDR3 contains 15 residues. The V gene lost 3 bases and the J gene lost 9 bases, with 20 bases spanning the gap. CDR3 region: CSASQAQGRGRELFF. For the CDR3, the DNA is TGCAGTGCTAGTCAAGCCCAGGGTAGGGGACGGGAGCTGTTTTTT.

This clonotype was detected many times. The rearrangement joins TRBV10-3 to TRBJ2-1; TRBD2 agrees at 12 bases. Germline trimming cut 6 bases from V and 0 bases from J; bases unmatched to any gene: 3. Looked up from germline, CDR1 is ENHRY and CDR2 is SYGVKD. The CDR3 is 16 residues long. Here the CDR3 reads CAISPTSGSSYNEQFF. The CDR3 bases are TGTGCCATCAGCCCGACTAGCGGGAGCTCCTACAATGAGCAGTTCTTC.

The V call is TRBV9, the J call TRBJ1-1; 7 bases line up with TRBD1. V trimming: 3 bases; J trimming: 0 bases; junction bases outside the gene matches: 5. In germline, CDR1 is SGDLS, CDR2 YYNGEE. The CDR3 length is 15 residues. The CDR3 here is CASSAPGQMNTEAFF. In nucleotides, the CDR3 is TGTGCCAGCAGCGCGCCGGGACAGATGAACACTGAAGCTTTCTTT.

This clonotype has only a few counts. The V and J genes are TRBV28 and TRBJ1-5, with 7 bases fitting TRBD1. The germline V gene has CDR1 MDHEN and CDR2 SYDVKM. The CDR3 has 17 residues. V trimming: 6 bases; J trimming: 1 base; junction bases outside the gene matches: 12. The chain's CDR3 is CASSPYVGRGSNQPQHF. CDR3 DNA sequence: TGTGCCAGCAGCCCGTATGTGGGCAGGGGGAGCAATCAGCCCCAGCATTTT. Together with reference TRBV28 and TRBJ1-5, the CDR3 gives the full variable domain: DVKVTQSSRYLVKRTGEKVFLECVQDMDHENMFWYRQDPGLGLRLIYFSYDVKMKEKGDIPEGYSVSREKKERFSLILESASTNQTSMYLCASSPYVGRGSNQPQHFGDGTRLSIL.

The chain links TRBV7-2 to TRBJ2-7; either TRBD1 or TRBD2 may fit D (5 bases each). The CDR3 extends over 15 amino acids. V lost 5 bases, J lost 5 bases, and 19 bases lay in between. CDR1 and CDR2 (germline): SGHTA, FQGNSA. CDR3 protein: CASSTGTTKLDEQYF. The CDR3, as DNA: TGTGCCAGCAGCACGGGGACCACTAAACTAGACGAGCAGTACTTC.

The chain is built from TRBV19 and TRBJ1-5; 8 bases fit TRBD1. The CDR3 sequence is 16 residues long. J gave up 2 bases and V 7 bases, and 10 bases lay outside the gene matches. Germline loops: CDR1 LNHDA, CDR2 SQIVND (reference sequence). CDR3 nucleotides: TGTGCCAGTACCGACGGACAGGGCGGGCGCAATCAGCCCCAGCATTTT. It specifies CASTDGQGGRNQPQHF.

This clonotype occurred a few times. The chain's CDR3 is CAISKLGQGDNEQFF. In DNA, the CDR3 is TGTGCCATCAGTAAACTCGGACAGGGGGACAATGAGCAGTTCTTC. V usage is TRBV10-3 and J usage is TRBJ2-1; 10 bases are a match to TRBD1. The CDR3 runs to 15 residues. Germline CDR1 is ENHRY and CDR2 is SYGVKD. Trimming removed 5 bases from V and 5 bases from J; junction bases left unmatched: 6.